A single sample is the source of the 3 T cell receptor beta chains below, sequenced in a study of blood T cell repertoires in COVID-19. Sequenced by immunoSEQ multiplex PCR; TCRdb stores in-frame clones only, minus some. The sample shows tens of thousands of clones, 84% of them seen only once. The sequencing sample was made of peripheral blood. These TCRs come from a human donor in a cohort sampled during active COVID-19.

The V gene is TRBV19, the J gene TRBJ1-2; 9 nucleotides agree with TRBD1. In germline, CDR1 is LNHDA, CDR2 SQIVND (reference sequence). The CDR3 is made up of 16 amino acids. J was trimmed by 2 bases and V by 6 bases; bases with no gene match: 10. The CDR3 DNA reads as TGTGCCAGTAGGATCCCGGGACAGGGTGGGAACTATGGCTACACCTTC. This encodes CASRIPGQGGNYGYTF.

The chain employs TRBV28 and TRBJ1-2, with a possible D match to TRBD1 (6 bases). V lost 8 bases and J 7 bases, leaving 11 bases between the germline ends. In germline, CDR1 is MDHEN, CDR2 SYDVKM. There are 11 residues in the CDR3. The CDR3 DNA follows: TGTGCCAGCGGAACAGGGCCTGGCTACACCTTC. This sequence encodes CASGTGPGYTF.

The rearrangement links TRBV4-3 to TRBJ2-1; D perhaps matches TRBD2 (5 bases). V lost 1 base, J lost 3 bases, and 10 bases lay in between. Germline V gene sequence: CDR1 LGHNA, CDR2 YSLEER. CDR3 length: 15 residues. The CDR3 reads CASSQVRTYYNEQFF. In DNA form, the CDR3 reads TGCGCCAGCAGCCAAGTTCGGACTTACTACAATGAGCAGTTCTTC.